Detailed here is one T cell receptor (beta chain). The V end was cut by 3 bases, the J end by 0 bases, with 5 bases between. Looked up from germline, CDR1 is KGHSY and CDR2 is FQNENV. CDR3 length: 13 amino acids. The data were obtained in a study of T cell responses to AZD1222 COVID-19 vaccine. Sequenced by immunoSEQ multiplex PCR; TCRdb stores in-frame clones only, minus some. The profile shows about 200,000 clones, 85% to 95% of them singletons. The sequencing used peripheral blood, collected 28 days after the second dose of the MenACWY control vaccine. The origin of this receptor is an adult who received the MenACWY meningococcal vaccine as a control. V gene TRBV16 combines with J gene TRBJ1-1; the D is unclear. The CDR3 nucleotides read TGTGCCAGCAGCCATGACTTGAACACTGAAGCTTTCTTT. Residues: CASSHDLNTEAFF. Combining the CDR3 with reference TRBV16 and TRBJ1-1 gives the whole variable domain GEEVAQTPKHLVRGEGQKAKLYCAPIKGHSYVFWYQQVLKNEFKFLISFQNENVFDETGMPKERFSAKCLPNSPCSLEIQATKLEDSAVYFCASSHDLNTEAFFGQGTRLTVV.